Following are 9 T cell receptor beta chains from one sample sequenced in a study of shared clonotypes between healthy human individuals. CD45RO-negative CD8 cells positively selected for CCR7 made up the naive population, which excluded terminally differentiated effector memory CD45RA+ cells. Here immunoSEQ multiplex PCR was the method, and the copy in TCRdb shows in-frame clones only, minus some. Among 2 million to 2.5 million clones listed, approximately 95% were seen once. The source material was naive CD8+ T cells sorted from blood. The receptors come from a man aged 18 to 30 in good health.

The chain recombines TRBV27 with TRBJ1-3; D is uncertain. Germline CDR1 reads MNHEY; CDR2 reads SMNVEV (reference sequence). Deletions cut 3 bases from V and 4 bases from J, with 13 bases between. This CDR3 has 15 residues. DNA of the CDR3: TGTGCCAGCAGTTTCAATAGGATGGCCGGAAACACCATATATTTT. This codes for CASSFNRMAGNTIYF.

The chain employs TRBV12-1 and TRBJ1-4; the tabulated D call, TRBD1, remains unverified against the DNA. TRBV12-1 is assigned pseudogene status. The CDR3 is 11 residues long. CDR3 protein: CASSHRQAPLF. CDR3 nucleotide sequence: TGTGCCAGCAGCCACCGACAGGCTCCCCTTTTT.

The chain employs TRBV13 and TRBJ2-7, with D perhaps matching TRBD1 (5 bases). Germline values: CDR1 PRHDT, CDR2 FYEKMQ (reference sequence). V was shortened by 4 bases and J by 2 bases, with 15 bases between the two germline ends. This CDR3 comprises 15 residues. The CDR3 DNA sequence: TGTGCCAGCAGCTCGACAAGGGGCAGAACCTACGAGCAGTACTTC. Protein: CASSSTRGRTYEQYF.

The chain uses TRBV7-9 and TRBJ2-5; D remains ambiguous. This CDR3 spans 15 amino acids. V was pared by 6 bases and J by 5 bases, with 19 bases between. The germline CDR1 and CDR2 sequences are SEHNR and FQNEAQ (reference sequence). The CDR3 sequence: CASSTDGLVGETQYF. Written as DNA, the CDR3 is TGTGCCAGCAGTACAGACGGGCTAGTCGGCGAGACCCAGTACTTC. The full variable domain, rest sourced from reference TRBV7-9 and TRBJ2-5, is DTGVSQNPRHKITKRGQNVTFRCDPISEHNRLYWYRQTLGQGPEFLTYFQNEAQLEKSRLLSDRFSAERPKGSFSTLEIQRTEQGDSAMYLCASSTDGLVGETQYFGPGTRLLVL.

The chain carries TRBV15 and TRBJ1-4; no definite D call. CDR1 and CDR2 from the germline V gene are LNHNV and YYDKDF (reference sequence). Trimming took 0 bases from V and 5 from J, leaving 25 bases between them. This CDR3 contains 20 residues. CDR3 nucleotide sequence: TGTGCCACCAGCAGAGATTTCCCTTGGCAGCTATCTTCGGGAAATGAAAAACTGTTTTTT. It encodes CATSRDFPWQLSSGNEKLFF.

The genes are TRBV28 and TRBJ1-5, with D tentatively TRBD1 (6 bases). CDR3 size: 15 residues. Per the germline V gene, CDR1 is MDHEN and CDR2 is SYDVKM. The germline V and J ends were trimmed by 2 bases and 2 bases, with 10 bases remaining between them. As DNA, the CDR3 is TGTGCCAGCAGTTTAGGGGGGGCGGGCAATCAGCCCCAGCATTTT. Its translation: CASSLGGAGNQPQHF.

The V gene is TRBV10-1, the J gene TRBJ2-7; TRBD1 aligns across 8 bases. J lost 6 bases, V lost 2 bases, and 3 bases had no gene match. This CDR3 is 13 amino acids long. Germline assignment: CDR1 WNHNN and CDR2 SYGVQD (reference sequence). DNA of the CDR3: TGCGCCAGCAGTGAGACCGACAGGGGCGAGCAGTACTTC. This codes for CASSETDRGEQYF.

The chain uses TRBV27 and TRBJ2-7; 9 positions agree with TRBD2. V was pared by 5 bases and J by 0 bases, with 8 bases of the junction left unmatched. In germline, CDR1 is MNHEY, CDR2 SMNVEV (reference sequence). There are 16 residues in the CDR3. CDR3 region: CASSPSSGVRSYEQYF. CDR3 nucleotide sequence: TGTGCCAGCAGTCCCTCTAGCGGGGTGCGCTCCTACGAGCAGTACTTC.

The chain uses TRBV9 and TRBJ2-7; possible D gene TRBD2, 6 bases. V was clipped by 0 bases and J by 7 bases, with 14 bases between them. Germline V CDR1 and CDR2: SGDLS, YYNGEE. The CDR3 is made up of 14 amino acids. CDR3 nucleotide sequence: TGTGCCAGCAGCGTAGTCGACGGTGCGGGAGAGCAGTACTTC. Its protein is CASSVVDGAGEQYF.